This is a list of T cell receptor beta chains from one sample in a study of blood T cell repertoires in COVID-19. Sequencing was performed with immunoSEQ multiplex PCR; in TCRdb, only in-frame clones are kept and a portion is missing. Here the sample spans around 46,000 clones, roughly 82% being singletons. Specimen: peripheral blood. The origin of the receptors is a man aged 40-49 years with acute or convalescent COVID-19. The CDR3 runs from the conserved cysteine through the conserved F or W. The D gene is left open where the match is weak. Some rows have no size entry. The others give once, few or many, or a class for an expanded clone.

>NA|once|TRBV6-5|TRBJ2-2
TGTGCCAGCAGGGACACGATGAACACCGGGGAGCTGTTTTTT
CASRDTMNTGELFF
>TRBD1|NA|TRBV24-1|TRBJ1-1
TGTGCCACCAGTGATGGGACAGCAGGGAACACTGAAGCTTTCTTT
CATSDGTAGNTEAFF
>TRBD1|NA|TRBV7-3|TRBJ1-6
TGTGCCAGCAGCCGGGACAGGGACAGAAATTCACCCCTCCACTTT
CASSRDRDRNSPLHF
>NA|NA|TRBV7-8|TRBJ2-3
TGTGCCAGCAGCTTTATCCCGGATACGCAGTATTTT
CASSFIPDTQYF
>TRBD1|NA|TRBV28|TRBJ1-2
TGTGCCAGCAGTTTATGGGACAGGGATTTAGTGAACTATGGCTACACCTTC
CASSLWDRDLVNYGYTF
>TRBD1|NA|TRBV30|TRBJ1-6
TGTGCCTGGAGGCTCCCGGACAGGGATGGATCACCCCTCCACTTT
CAWRLPDRDGSPLHF
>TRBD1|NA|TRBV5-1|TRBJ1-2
TGCGCCAGCAGCTTGTGGGACAGCCTCTATGGCTACACCTTC
CASSLWDSLYGYTF
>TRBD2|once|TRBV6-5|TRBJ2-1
TGTGCCAGCAGCCGTTTAGCGGGGGGGAATAATGAGCAGTTCTTC
CASSRLAGGNNEQFF
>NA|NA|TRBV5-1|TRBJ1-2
TGCGCCAGCAGCTTGGATGGGGGCGGGGGCTACACCTTC
CASSLDGGGGYTF
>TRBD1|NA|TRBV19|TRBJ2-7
TGTGCCAGTAGTATCAGGGACAGCTACGAGCAGTACTTC
CASSIRDSYEQYF
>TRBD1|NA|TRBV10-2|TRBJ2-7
TGCGCCAGCAGGCGGGACAGGGCCGGCGAGCAGTACTTC
CASRRDRAGEQYF
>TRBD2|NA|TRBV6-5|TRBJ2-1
TGTGCCAGCAGGGCTCTAGCGGGGGGGCCGAATGAGCAGTTCTTC
CASRALAGGPNEQFF
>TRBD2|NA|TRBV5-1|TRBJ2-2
TGCGCCAGCAGCTCCCTCCCGACTAGCGGACCCAACACCGGGGAGCTGTTTTTT
CASSSLPTSGPNTGELFF
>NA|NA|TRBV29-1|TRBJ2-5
TGCAGCGTTCAGGGGGGCGAAGAGACCCAGTACTTC
CSVQGGEETQYF
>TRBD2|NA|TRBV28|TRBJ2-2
TGTGCCAGCAGCCGAGCGGGGTTCGCGAACACCGGGGAGCTGTTTTTT
CASSRAGFANTGELFF
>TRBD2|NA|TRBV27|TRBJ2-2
TGTGCCAGCAGTTTATCCCCCCTGACTAGCGGGGGGCAACTCCTACCGAACACCGGGGAGCTGTTTTTT
CASSLSPLTSGGQLLPNTGELFF
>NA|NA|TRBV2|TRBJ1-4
TGTGCCAGCAGTAAAGGCCCCCTAAATGAAAAACTGTTTTTT
CASSKGPLNEKLFF
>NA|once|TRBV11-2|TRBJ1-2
TGTGCCAGCAGCTTAGGACAGCCACTCTATGGCTACACCTTC
CASSLGQPLYGYTF
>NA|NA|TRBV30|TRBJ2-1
TGTGCCTGGAGTGCGCGCCCGGGCTACAATGAGCAGTTCTTC
CAWSARPGYNEQFF
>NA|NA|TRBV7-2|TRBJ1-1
TGTGCCAGCAGCCTGTACAGGAACACTGAAGCTTTCTTT
CASSLYRNTEAFF
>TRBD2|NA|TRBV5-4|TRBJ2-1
TGTGCCAGCAGCTTACTGACTAGCGGGGGGGCCAATGCCTACAATGAGCAGTTCTTC
CASSLLTSGGANAYNEQFF
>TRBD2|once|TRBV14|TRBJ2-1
TGTGCCAGCAGCCAAGAAATGCGGGGGGGCTTCTTAAACCAGTTCTTC
CASSQEMRGGFLNQFF
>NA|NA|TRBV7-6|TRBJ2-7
TGTGCCAGCAGCTTAGGGCAGGGAAGCTCCTACGAGCAGTACTTC
CASSLGQGSSYEQYF
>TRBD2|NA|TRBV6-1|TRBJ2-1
TGTGCCAGCAGTGAAGGTTTCGGCGGGGGGCAGAATGAGCAGTTCTTC
CASSEGFGGGQNEQFF
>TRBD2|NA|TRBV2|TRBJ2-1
TGTGCCAGCAGCGGACTAGCGTACTATGAGCAGTTCTTC
CASSGLAYYEQFF
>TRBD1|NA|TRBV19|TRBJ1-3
TGTGCCAGTAGCCACAGGGGGCTAACGAACACCATATATTTT
CASSHRGLTNTIYF
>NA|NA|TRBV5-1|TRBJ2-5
TGCGCCAGCAGCCCATCAGGGCCCACGCCCCAAGAGACCCAGTACTTC
CASSPSGPTPQETQYF
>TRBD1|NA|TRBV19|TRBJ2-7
TGTGCCAGTAGTCTGCGGACAGGTTACTACGAGCAGTACTTC
CASSLRTGYYEQYF
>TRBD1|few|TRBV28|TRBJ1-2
TGTGCCAGCAGTGGGACAGGGTATGGCTACACCTTC
CASSGTGYGYTF
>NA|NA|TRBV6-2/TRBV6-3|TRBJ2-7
TGTGCCAGCAGTTACTCTGGAGATTCGGGGTACGAGCAGTACTTC
CASSYSGDSGYEQYF
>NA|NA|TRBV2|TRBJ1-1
TGTGCCAGCAAAGGGAGTTCGGTTAGGAACACTGAAGCTTTCTTT
CASKGSSVRNTEAFF
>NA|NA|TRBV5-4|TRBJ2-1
TGTGCCAGCAGTTTGGACAGCAAGTCCTCCTACAATGAGCAGTTCTTC
CASSLDSKSSYNEQFF
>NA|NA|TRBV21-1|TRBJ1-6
TGTGCCAGCCTTGTTGGGGGGGTGGCCTATAATTCACCCCTCCACTTT
CASLVGGVAYNSPLHF
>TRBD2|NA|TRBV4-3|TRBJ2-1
TGCGCCAGCAGCCGAACCGGGACTAGGACCTACGGGGAGCAGTTCTTC
CASSRTGTRTYGEQFF
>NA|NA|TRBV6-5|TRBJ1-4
TGTGCCAGCAGGAAAGACTGGGAACTGTTTTTT
CASRKDWELFF
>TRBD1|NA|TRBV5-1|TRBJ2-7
TGCGCCAGCAGCTTTGGACAGGGAAAGGCCGAGCAGTACTTC
CASSFGQGKAEQYF
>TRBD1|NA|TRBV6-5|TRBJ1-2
TGTGCCAGCAGAAATACCGGGACAGGGAACTATGGCTACACCTTC
CASRNTGTGNYGYTF
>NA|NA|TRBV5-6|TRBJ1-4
TGTGCCAGCGCAGGGCCTGATGAAAAACTGTTTTTT
CASAGPDEKLFF
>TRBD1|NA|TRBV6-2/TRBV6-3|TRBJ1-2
TGTGCCAGCAGCCCGGGGACAGGTCGAAACTATGGCTACACCTTC
CASSPGTGRNYGYTF
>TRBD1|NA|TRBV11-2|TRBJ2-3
TGTGCCAGCAGCTTAGTCCCGGGACAGGGGACAGATACGCAGTATTTT
CASSLVPGQGTDTQYF
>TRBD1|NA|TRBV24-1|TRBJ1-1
TGTGCCACGTCGGGACAGGGGAACACTGAAGCTTTCTTT
CATSGQGNTEAFF
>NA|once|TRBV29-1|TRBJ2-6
TGCAGCGTTGAGGCCCCCCCTGGGGCCAACGTCCTGACTTTC
CSVEAPPGANVLTF
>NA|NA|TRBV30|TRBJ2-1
TGTGCCTGGGGACCCTCCAATGAGCAGTTCTTC
CAWGPSNEQFF
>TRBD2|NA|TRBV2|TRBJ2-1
TGTGCCAGCGGGGATAGCGGGGGGAGCTCCTACAATGAGCAGTTCTTC
CASGDSGGSSYNEQFF
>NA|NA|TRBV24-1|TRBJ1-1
TGTGCCACCAGGGGCAGGTCGAACACTGAAGCTTTCTTT
CATRGRSNTEAFF
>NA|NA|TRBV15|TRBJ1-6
TGTGCCACCAGCAGAGCTGTTTATAATTCACCCCTCCACTTT
CATSRAVYNSPLHF
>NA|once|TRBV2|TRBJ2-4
TGTGCCAGCAGGCCCGAGAAAAACATTCAGTACTTC
CASRPEKNIQYF